This TCR beta chain was documented in a study of shared clonotypes between healthy human individuals. There are 13 residues in the CDR3. V dropped 5 bases and J dropped 0 bases, with 10 bases sitting between them. Per germline, CDR1 SQVTM and CDR2 ANQGSEA. Remarks on this clone: Its antigen is not known.

In replicate PCRs of sorted subsets, roughly 190 ng DNA, approximately 30,000 T cell genomes, was used. Assay: immunoSEQ multiplex PCR; the TCRdb copy retains only in-frame clones and omits some. The sample lists 2 million to 2.5 million clones; 90% to 95% were seen once. Study-wide points: Non-shared clonotypes displayed generation probabilities falling below those of clonotypes present in all four donors.

The source material was naive CD4+ T cells from PBMCs. Specified subset: CD45RA+ positively selected. The chain is built from TRBV29-1 and TRBJ1-1; D is ambiguous. This clonotype originated in a man younger than 35 in good health. Some clones in this sample may be carry-over from other donors' samples. CDR3 in amino acids: CSVRLAMNTEAFF. The CDR3, as DNA: TGCAGCGTTAGATTAGCAATGAACACTGAAGCTTTCTTT. Supplemented by reference TRBV29-1 and TRBJ1-1, the full variable domain reads SAVISQKPSRDICQRGTSLTIQCQVDSQVTMMFWYRQQPGQSLTLIATANQGSEATYESGFVIDKFPISRPNLTFSTLTVSNMSPEDSSIYLCSVRLAMNTEAFFGQGTRLTVV.